What follows is one TCR beta chain and its context. The entry originates in a study of blood T cell repertoires in COVID-19. After removal of 2 bases from V and 1 base from J, the junction contained 5 bases not matched to a gene. The CDR3 spans 16 residues. Germline V gives CDR1 SGHRS, CDR2 YFSETQ. Assay used: immunoSEQ multiplex PCR; TCRdb lists only in-frame clones, some missing. The table lists about 270,000 clones, 85% of them singletons, with approximately 4.1% in the top ten. This receptor was taken from a woman in her 50s with active or convalescent COVID-19. The sequenced sample consisted of peripheral blood. V gene TRBV5-1 combines with J gene TRBJ2-3; 9 nucleotides align to TRBD1. DNA of the CDR3: TGCGCCAGCAGCTTCTCGGGACAGGGCCGCACAGATACGCAGTATTTT. Residues: CASSFSGQGRTDTQYF. Together with reference TRBV5-1 and TRBJ2-3, the CDR3 gives the full variable domain: KAGVTQTPRYLIKTRGQQVTLSCSPISGHRSVSWYQQTPGQGLQFLFEYFSETQRNKGNFPGRFSGRQFSNSRSEMNVSTLELGDSALYLCASSFSGQGRTDTQYFGPGTRLTVL.